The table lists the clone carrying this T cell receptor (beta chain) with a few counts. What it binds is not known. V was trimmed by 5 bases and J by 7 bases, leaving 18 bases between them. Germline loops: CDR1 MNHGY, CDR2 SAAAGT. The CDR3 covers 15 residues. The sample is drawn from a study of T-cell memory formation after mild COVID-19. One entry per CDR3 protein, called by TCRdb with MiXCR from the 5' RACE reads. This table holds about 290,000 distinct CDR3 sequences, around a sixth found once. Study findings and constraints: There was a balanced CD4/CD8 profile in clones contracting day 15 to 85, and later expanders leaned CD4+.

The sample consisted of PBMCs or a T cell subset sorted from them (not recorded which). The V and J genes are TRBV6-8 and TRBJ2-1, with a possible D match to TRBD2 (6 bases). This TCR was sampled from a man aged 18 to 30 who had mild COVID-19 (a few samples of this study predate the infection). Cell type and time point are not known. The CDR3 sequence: CASSRETPLLNEQFF. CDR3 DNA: TGTGCCAGCAGTCGGGAGACTCCGCTTTTGAATGAGCAGTTCTTC.